Listed here are 5 T cell receptor beta chains from one sample, sequenced in a study of glioma-infiltrating T cells. Amplification of TCR alpha and beta CDR3 regions from RNA used iRepertoire nested multiplex PCR. TCRdb fed the multiplex PCR reads into MiXCR, producing one record per CDR3 protein. The table includes 93,000 or so distinct CDR3 sequences, less than 30% detected once. What was sequenced was glioma tissue, nonneoplastic brain tissue, or PBMCs (not recorded which). These receptors were collected from a human donor with low-grade glioma or glioblastoma, undergoing nonglioma brain surgery, or in good health (not recorded which).

This chain connects TRBV7-2 to TRBJ1-2; D is uncertain. Trimming took off 7 bases at V and 4 bases at J, with 16 bases between the two ends. The CDR3 is made up of 14 amino acids. Germline CDR1 is SGHTA and CDR2 is FQGNSA. The CDR3 is CASNEHGVGYGYTF. Here the CDR3 DNA reads TGTGCCAGCAACGAACATGGGGTTGGCTATGGCTACACCTTC.

Ten or more counts support this clonotype. The chain carries TRBV25-1 and TRBJ2-5; D is tentatively TRBD1 or TRBD2 (5 bases each). The CDR3 spans 17 residues. Trimming stripped 1 base from V and 1 base from J, with 16 bases between. Germline CDR1 reads MGHDK; CDR2 reads SYGVNS. The CDR3 DNA sequence: TGTGCCAGCAGTGAATTAAATCCGGGGCGACCCCAAGAGACCCAGTACTTC. Translated: CASSELNPGRPQETQYF.

In this sample, this clonotype turned up many times. The chain uses TRBV6-1 and TRBJ2-1; 8 bases fit TRBD1. The CDR3 contains 16 residues. Trimming at V came to 5 bases and at J to 0 bases, leaving 6 bases not matched to a gene. Germline V gene data show CDR1 as MNHNS and CDR2 as SASEGT. CDR3 bases: TGTGCCAGCAGTACAGGGGGATTATCCTCCTACAATGAGCAGTTCTTC. It encodes CASSTGGLSSYNEQFF.

In its sample, this clonotype was seen a few times. V and J are TRBV7-2 and TRBJ1-3, with D perhaps matching TRBD1 (5 bases). Looked up from germline, CDR1 is SGHTA and CDR2 is FQGNSA. The V end was cut by 3 bases, the J end by 4 bases, with 10 bases between. CDR3 length: 14 residues. CDR3 DNA sequence: TGTGCCAGCAGCTTCGGGGCGAGAGGAAACACCATATATTTT. It encodes CASSFGARGNTIYF.

The chain employs TRBV19 and TRBJ1-5; 7 positions match TRBD1. The CDR3 consists of 15 residues. The germline CDR1 and CDR2 sequences are LNHDA and SQIVND (reference sequence). Unmatched junction bases numbered 11, after V lost 5 bases and J lost 7 bases. The CDR3 sequence: CASSDRVVGGQPQHF. For the CDR3, the DNA is TGTGCCAGTAGTGACAGGGTTGTAGGAGGACAGCCCCAGCATTTT.